Below are 8 T cell receptor beta chains sequenced from a single sample in a study of blood T cells in healthy people across ages. A second PCR of roughly 7 to 11 cycles used a sample-barcoded 5' primer and a J-beta primer mix. In TCRdb, the 5' RACE reads were re-called with MiXCR into one record per CDR3 protein. The table includes about a million distinct CDR3 sequences, roughly 50% detected once. The sequencing sample was made of blood. These receptors came from a man aged 25 to 40 in good health.

The rearrangement links TRBV5-1 to TRBJ1-1; the match to TRBD1 covers 9 bases. V trimming: 2 bases; J trimming: 6 bases; junction bases outside the gene matches: 11. The germline gives CDR1 SGHRS, CDR2 YFSETQ. This CDR3 is 16 amino acids long. CDR3 in DNA: TGCGCCAGCAGCTTCGAGACCGGGACAGGGCGGCCTGAAGCTTTCTTT. Amino acids: CASSFETGTGRPEAFF.

The chain joins TRBV5-1 to TRBJ1-4; 7 bases agree with TRBD1. The CDR3 sequence is 14 residues long. In germline, CDR1 is SGHRS, CDR2 YFSETQ. The ends lost 4 bases at V and 8 bases at J; junction bases unmatched: 8. CDR3 region: CASSAGQVKEKLFF. The CDR3 DNA reads as TGCGCCAGCAGCGCCGGACAGGTCAAGGAAAAACTGTTTTTT.

This chain connects TRBV15 to TRBJ2-2, with a weak D call TRBD1 (6 bases). Germline V gene sequence: CDR1 LNHNV, CDR2 YYDKDF (reference sequence). V dropped 4 bases and J dropped 0 bases, with 15 bases sitting between them. This CDR3 is built from 17 residues. The CDR3 DNA follows: TGTGCCACCAGCACTCAAGGGGGACAAACGAACACCGGGGAGCTGTTTTTT. Protein product: CATSTQGGQTNTGELFF.

This clonotype was observed at least ten times. The chain carries TRBV20-1 and TRBJ2-7; D gene uncertain. The CDR3 is 12 residues long. The germline V and J ends were trimmed by 6 bases and 5 bases, with 14 bases remaining between them. Germline CDR1 is DFQATT and CDR2 is SNEGSKA (reference sequence). This CDR3 reads CSALGQVHEQYF. CDR3 nucleotide sequence: TGCAGTGCACTTGGCCAAGTCCACGAGCAGTACTTC.

The chain joins TRBV13 to TRBJ2-7; D remains unclear. CDR1 and CDR2 (germline): PRHDT, FYEKMQ (reference sequence). The ends were cut back, 6 bases at V and 0 bases at J, with 9 bases in the middle. The CDR3 is 13 residues long. The CDR3 region is CASRGIVSYEQYF. The CDR3, as DNA: TGTGCCAGCAGGGGGATAGTCTCCTACGAGCAGTACTTC.

The rearrangement uses TRBV4-2 and TRBJ2-6; 9 nucleotides match TRBD1. The length of the CDR3 is 20 residues. V dropped 0 bases and J dropped 0; count of bases not matched to a gene: 9. Germline lookup yields CDR1 LGHNA and CDR2 YNFKEQ. The CDR3: CASSQDPLPGQGSGANVLTF. DNA for the CDR3: TGTGCCAGCAGCCAAGACCCCCTTCCGGGACAGGGCTCTGGGGCCAACGTCCTGACTTTC.

A few counts support this clonotype. The rearrangement uses TRBV6-5 and TRBJ2-3, with D unresolved. This CDR3 region has 12 residues. V lost 8 bases to trimming and J lost 2 bases, with 8 bases between them. The germline V gene encodes CDR1 MNHEY and CDR2 SVGAGI. For the CDR3, the DNA is TGTGCCAGCGGCAGGCCCACAGATACGCAGTATTTT. Its translation is CASGRPTDTQYF.

Comment on this clonotype: An end of the junction differs from the germline gene, which may be a read error. The CDR3 sequence: CASSSAVGPNNEQLF. As DNA, the CDR3 is TGTGCCAGCAGCTCGGCCGTGGGGCCAAACAATGAGCAGTTATTC. V usage is TRBV7-2 and J usage is TRBJ2-1, with D possibly matching TRBD1 (5 bases). CDR1 is SGHTA, CDR2 FQGNSA, per germline. This CDR3 contains 15 residues.